Listed below are T cell receptor beta chains from one sample, sequenced in a study of T cell responses to AZD1222 COVID-19 vaccine. The method was immunoSEQ multiplex PCR; TCRdb's version includes in-frame clones alone and lacks a portion of them. The sample lists roughly 100,000 clones; 91% were seen once. Source: peripheral blood, taken on day 0 of AZD1222 vaccination. These receptors all stem from an adult in good health. The CDR3 runs from the conserved cysteine through the conserved F or W. Fields, in order: J gene, D gene, V gene, clone size, CDR3 protein, CDR3 DNA. The D gene is left open where the match is weak. Clone size is stated in some rows and not others, as once, few, many or a class when expanded.

TRBJ1-3 | TRBD1 | TRBV14 | NA | CASSEATGGRGNTIYF | TGTGCCAGCAGCGAAGCTACAGGGGGCCGTGGAAACACCATATATTTT
TRBJ2-7 | TRBD1 | TRBV30 | NA | CAYLDRGGAYEQYF | TGTGCCTACTTAGACAGGGGGGGTGCCTACGAGCAGTACTTC
TRBJ2-7 | TRBD2 | TRBV15 | NA | CATSRDKAGAYEQYF | TGTGCCACCAGCAGAGATAAAGCGGGAGCCTACGAGCAGTACTTC
TRBJ2-7 | NA | TRBV12-3/TRBV12-4 | NA | CASSLSRVGEQYF | TGTGCCAGCAGTCTCTCTAGGGTTGGCGAGCAGTACTTC
TRBJ2-7 | TRBD1 | TRBV28 | NA | CASSLFRQGFDEQYF | TGTGCCAGCAGTTTATTTCGACAGGGCTTCGACGAGCAGTACTTC
TRBJ2-3 | TRBD2 | TRBV18 | NA | CASSPPAGRAFTDTQYF | TGTGCCAGCTCACCACCAGCGGGACGGGCCTTCACAGATACGCAGTATTTT
TRBJ2-7 | TRBD1 | TRBV5-4 | NA | CASSLDRGYGEQYF | TGTGCCAGCAGCTTGGACAGGGGGTATGGCGAGCAGTACTTC
TRBJ2-7 | NA | TRBV18 | NA | CASSPGSVHEQYF | TGTGCCAGCTCACCGGGCAGCGTCCACGAGCAGTACTTC
TRBJ2-3 | NA | TRBV4-2 | NA | CASSQDYGRRTPDTQYF | TGTGCCAGCAGCCAAGATTATGGTAGGCGTACCCCTGATACGCAGTATTTT
TRBJ1-1 | NA | TRBV3-1/TRBV3-2 | NA | CASSHDPTEDTEAFF | TGTGCCAGCAGCCATGATCCGACAGAAGACACTGAAGCTTTCTTT
TRBJ1-5 | TRBD1 | TRBV19 | NA | CASSKDRDNQPQHF | TGTGCCAGTAGCAAGGACAGGGACAATCAGCCCCAGCATTTT
TRBJ2-2 | NA | TRBV7-2 | NA | CASRPAVINTGELFF | TGTGCCAGCAGGCCGGCGGTTATTAACACCGGGGAGCTGTTTTTT
TRBJ2-2 | NA | TRBV7-2 | NA | CASSLAVRSTGELFF | TGTGCCAGCAGCTTAGCTGTTCGGAGCACCGGGGAGCTGTTTTTT
TRBJ2-7 | TRBD2 | TRBV7-2 | NA | CASRSGAGEQYF | TGTGCCAGCAGGTCCGGAGCGGGGGAGCAGTACTTC
TRBJ1-2 | NA | TRBV25-1 | NA | CASSDAGVYGYTF | TGTGCCAGCAGTGATGCGGGAGTATATGGCTACACCTTC
TRBJ2-3 | TRBD2 | TRBV7-6 | NA | CASSFSGLAGGGRTDTQYF | TGTGCCAGCAGCTTTTCCGGACTAGCGGGAGGGGGCCGCACAGATACGCAGTATTTT
TRBJ1-5 | NA | TRBV28 | NA | CASSLLGQPQHF | TGTGCCAGCAGTTTGCTGGGTCAGCCCCAGCATTTT
TRBJ2-7 | TRBD1 | TRBV10-3 | NA | CAISEPRGQGAGEQYF | TGTGCCATCAGTGAGCCCCGGGGACAGGGGGCAGGAGAGCAGTACTTC
TRBJ2-7 | TRBD2 | TRBV7-8 | once | CASSLVAGPYEQYF | TGTGCCAGCAGCTTAGTAGCGGGACCCTACGAGCAGTACTTC
TRBJ2-6 | NA | TRBV27 | once | CASSSFGANVLTF | TGTGCCAGCAGTTCCTTTGGGGCCAACGTCCTGACTTTC
TRBJ2-1 | NA | TRBV12-5 | NA | CASGLASGGSYNEQFF | TGTGCTAGTGGTTTGGCCTCCGGGGGTTCCTACAATGAGCAGTTCTTC
TRBJ1-2 | NA | TRBV27 | NA | CASKPGSVNYGYTF | TGTGCCAGTAAACCAGGGTCCGTTAACTATGGCTACACCTTC
TRBJ1-1 | NA | TRBV19 | NA | CASSIPGTITEAFF | TGTGCCAGTAGTATTCCAGGGACCATCACTGAAGCTTTCTTT
TRBJ2-4 | NA | TRBV6-5 | NA | CASSPRSSAKNIQYF | TGTGCCAGCAGCCCCAGGTCCTCGGCCAAAAACATTCAGTACTTC
TRBJ1-3 | NA | TRBV3-1/TRBV3-2 | once | CASSQVYTEGRGNTIYF | TGTGCCAGCAGCCAAGTTTATACGGAGGGTCGGGGAAACACCATATATTTT
TRBJ1-1 | TRBD1 | TRBV25-1 | NA | CASSESRRDSRKAFF | TGTGCCAGCAGTGAATCCCGGAGGGACAGTCGAAAAGCTTTCTTT
TRBJ2-7 | NA | TRBV7-9 | NA | CASSSTHSYEQYF | TGTGCCAGCAGCTCCACTCACTCCTACGAGCAGTACTTC
TRBJ1-2 | TRBD1 | TRBV19 | NA | CASGRGQGVFGYTF | TGTGCCAGCGGGCGCGGACAGGGTGTGTTCGGCTACACCTTC
TRBJ2-2 | TRBD2 | TRBV28 | NA | CASSSLAGGLLGELFF | TGTGCCAGCAGTTCACTGGCGGGAGGGCTCTTAGGGGAGCTGTTTTTT
TRBJ2-2 | NA | TRBV5-1 | NA | CASSLGTVNTGELFF | TGCGCCAGCAGCTTAGGGACGGTGAACACCGGGGAGCTGTTTTTT
TRBJ2-7 | NA | TRBV7-8 | NA | CASSRPTGGAASGNYEQYF | TGTGCCAGCAGCCGGCCGACAGGGGGCGCGGCTAGCGGGAACTACGAGCAGTACTTC
TRBJ1-1 | NA | TRBV19 | NA | CATSRTENTEAFF | TGTGCCACTTCGCGGACAGAGAACACTGAAGCTTTCTTT
TRBJ1-5 | NA | TRBV19 | once | CASILTGSDQPQHF | TGTGCCAGTATTCTGACAGGAAGCGATCAGCCCCAGCATTTT
TRBJ1-2 | NA | TRBV5-1 | NA | CASSLGGQLNYGYTF | TGCGCCAGCAGCTTGGGTGGACAGCTTAACTATGGCTACACCTTC
TRBJ2-1 | NA | TRBV19 | NA | CASSFQYNEQFF | TGTGCCAGTAGTTTCCAGTACAATGAGCAGTTCTTC
TRBJ2-5 | NA | TRBV24-1 | NA | CATSDRRAVQETQYF | TGTGCCACCAGTGATAGACGGGCTGTGCAAGAGACCCAGTACTTC
TRBJ2-1 | NA | TRBV30 | NA | CAWSYGGSNEQFF | TGTGCCTGGAGTTACGGAGGGAGCAATGAGCAGTTCTTC
TRBJ2-1 | TRBD2 | TRBV9 | NA | CASSRRQGLAGDEQFF | TGTGCCAGCAGCAGGAGGCAGGGACTAGCGGGCGATGAGCAGTTCTTC
TRBJ2-7 | NA | TRBV7-3 | NA | CASSQGGTTYEQYF | TGTGCCAGCAGCCAAGGCGGGACCACCTACGAGCAGTACTTC
TRBJ1-2 | TRBD1 | TRBV28 | NA | CASRPPGQGGGYTF | TGTGCCAGCAGACCTCCGGGACAGGGCGGAGGCTACACCTTC
TRBJ2-3 | NA | TRBV5-1 | NA | CASSPGPTDTQYF | TGCGCCAGCAGCCCGGGACCAACAGATACGCAGTATTTT
TRBJ2-3 | NA | TRBV4-1 | NA | CASSHDGRGDTQYF | TGCGCCAGCAGCCATGACGGGAGAGGAGATACGCAGTATTTT
TRBJ2-6 | NA | TRBV29-1 | NA | CSVALAGAGSGANVLTF | TGCAGCGTTGCATTAGCAGGGGCCGGCTCTGGGGCCAACGTCCTGACTTTC
TRBJ2-5 | NA | TRBV14 | few | CASSQDFGPSPWTQYF | TGTGCCAGCAGCCAAGATTTCGGGCCCTCCCCCTGGACCCAGTACTTC
TRBJ1-5 | NA | TRBV28 | NA | CASSWRGGPSGNQPQHF | TGTGCCAGCAGTTGGAGGGGGGGACCTAGCGGCAATCAGCCCCAGCATTTT
TRBJ2-1 | TRBD2 | TRBV18 | NA | CASSPGLAGVGEQFF | TGTGCCAGCTCACCAGGGCTAGCGGGAGTGGGTGAGCAGTTCTTC
TRBJ2-7 | NA | TRBV7-9 | NA | CAGSGLPSYEQYF | TGTGCCGGGTCGGGCCTCCCCTCCTACGAGCAGTACTTC
TRBJ2-6 | NA | TRBV27 | once | CASSPAGASGANVLTF | TGTGCCAGCAGTCCCGCTGGGGCGTCTGGGGCCAACGTCCTGACTTTC
TRBJ1-6 | NA | TRBV27 | NA | CASSFHPGGDSPLHF | TGTGCCAGCAGCTTTCACCCAGGCGGGGATTCACCCCTCCACTTT
TRBJ2-1 | NA | TRBV9 | once | CASSGLGLGGEQFF | TGTGCCAGCAGCGGGCTCGGACTCGGGGGTGAGCAGTTCTTC
TRBJ1-1 | NA | TRBV27 | NA | CASSLAGPTLNTEAFF | TGTGCCAGCAGTTTGGCAGGCCCTACCTTGAACACTGAAGCTTTCTTT
TRBJ2-3 | NA | TRBV7-2 | NA | CASSREPSTDTQYF | TGTGCCAGCAGCCGGGAGCCCAGCACAGATACGCAGTATTTT
TRBJ2-3 | TRBD2 | TRBV4-2 | NA | CASSLQRGFTDTQYF | TGTGCCAGCAGCCTACAGCGGGGGTTCACAGATACGCAGTATTTT
TRBJ2-7 | NA | TRBV9 | NA | CASSVFGGQSGDEQYF | TGTGCCAGCAGCGTATTCGGGGGACAGTCGGGTGACGAGCAGTACTTC
TRBJ1-1 | NA | TRBV15 | NA | CATSRGTTNTEAFF | TGTGCCACCAGCAGAGGGACAACCAACACTGAAGCTTTCTTT
TRBJ2-7 | TRBD1 | TRBV6-5 | once | CASSYLGTGNYEQYF | TGTGCCAGCAGTTACCTTGGGACAGGGAACTACGAGCAGTACTTC
TRBJ2-3 | TRBD2 | TRBV24-1 | NA | CATRSRAGGSTDTQYF | TGTGCCACCCGATCCCGAGCGGGAGGGAGCACAGATACGCAGTATTTT
TRBJ2-2 | NA | TRBV5-4 | once | CASSLPLGQGVTGELFF | TGTGCCAGCAGCTTACCACTGGGGCAGGGTGTCACCGGGGAGCTGTTTTTT
TRBJ1-5 | NA | TRBV28 | NA | CASSLYRENQPQHF | TGTGCCAGCAGTTTATACAGAGAGAATCAGCCCCAGCATTTT
TRBJ2-7 | NA | TRBV28 | NA | CASSQSVEQYF | TGTGCCAGCAGTCAAAGTGTCGAGCAGTACTTC